A selection of T cell receptor beta chains follows, all from one sample in a study of control samples from healthy donors and cancer patients. The table came from immunoSEQ multiplex PCR; TCRdb's copy has only in-frame clones and leaves some out. The data contain fewer than 85,000 clones, around nine tenths of them singletons. The material sequenced was blood. The receptors here all came from a man aged 50 or older in good health. CDR3s include the opening cysteine and the closing phenylalanine or tryptophan. Fields, in order: V gene, D gene, clone size, J gene, CDR3 protein, CDR3 DNA. D genes are given only for firm matches. Clone sizes are given selectively: once, few, many, or a class where the clone is expanded.

TRBV7-3	TRBD2	.	TRBJ2-3	CASSPEGRGATDTQYF	TGTGCCAGCAGCCCCGAGGGGCGGGGGGCAACAGATACGCAGTATTTT
TRBV4-1	.	.	TRBJ2-7	CASSQGAAGAIYEQYF	TGCGCCAGCAGCCAAGGGGCTGCGGGGGCCATCTACGAGCAGTACTTC
TRBV7-2	.	.	TRBJ1-4	CASSLVTGSQEKLFF	TGTGCCAGCAGCTTAGTAACAGGGAGTCAGGAAAAACTGTTTTTT
TRBV5-8	.	.	TRBJ1-5	CASSLEGGGDNQPQHF	TGTGCCAGCAGCTTGGAAGGGGGAGGTGACAATCAGCCCCAGCATTTT
TRBV5-1	.	.	TRBJ1-1	CASTTAGLNTEAFF	TGCGCCAGCACCACGGCAGGCTTGAACACTGAAGCTTTCTTT
TRBV10-3	TRBD2	.	TRBJ2-5	CAIGGLAGGPGETQYF	TGTGCCATCGGAGGACTAGCGGGGGGGCCGGGAGAGACCCAGTACTTC
TRBV19	TRBD1	.	TRBJ1-5	CASATRRTGGTYSNQPQHF	TGTGCCAGTGCTACCCGTCGGACAGGGGGCACCTATAGCAATCAGCCCCAGCATTTT
TRBV30	.	.	TRBJ2-1	CAFEGPQGGNEQFF	TGTGCTTTCGAGGGGCCGCAGGGTGGCAATGAGCAGTTCTTC
TRBV29-1	.	.	TRBJ1-2	CSGGQRNHGYTF	TGCAGCGGAGGACAGCGTAATCATGGCTACACCTTC
TRBV5-1	.	.	TRBJ1-1	CASSPVRGNTEAFF	TGCGCCAGCAGCCCGGTCCGTGGGAACACTGAAGCTTTCTTT
TRBV3-1/TRBV3-2	.	.	TRBJ1-3	CASSQEGRGRNTIYF	TGTGCCAGCAGCCAAGAAGGGAGGGGAAGAAACACCATATATTTT
TRBV9	TRBD1	.	TRBJ1-2	CASSRTGRSYGYTF	TGTGCCAGCTCTAGGACAGGTCGGAGCTATGGCTACACCTTC
TRBV12-5	.	.	TRBJ1-2	CASGTSGAANYGYTF	TGTGCTAGTGGTACATCGGGGGCGGCTAACTATGGCTACACCTTC
TRBV7-8	.	.	TRBJ2-1	CASSLAQGDFNNEQFF	TGTGCCAGCAGCTTAGCCCAAGGGGATTTCAACAATGAGCAGTTCTTC
TRBV7-9	.	.	TRBJ1-1	CASSLGMAEAFF	TGTGCCAGCAGCTTAGGAATGGCTGAAGCTTTCTTT
TRBV6-5	TRBD1	.	TRBJ1-5	CASSPDRAGQPQHF	TGTGCCAGCAGCCCCGACAGGGCAGGGCAGCCCCAGCATTTT
TRBV15	.	.	TRBJ1-1	CATSTLTWGLDTEAFF	TGTGCCACCAGTACTCTCACCTGGGGGCTGGACACTGAAGCTTTCTTT
TRBV9	.	.	TRBJ1-3	CASSVAGGVFGNTIYF	TGTGCCAGCAGCGTAGCGGGGGGGGTGTTTGGAAACACCATATATTTT
TRBV24-1	.	once	TRBJ2-7	CATSDPGRIYEQYF	TGTGCCACCAGTGACCCCGGACGGATCTACGAGCAGTACTTC
TRBV5-6	.	once	TRBJ1-1	CASSPTTNTEAFF	TGTGCCAGCAGCCCCACAACGAACACTGAAGCTTTCTTT
TRBV10-2	TRBD1	few	TRBJ1-4	CASWDRESVTNEKLFF	TGCGCCAGCTGGGACAGGGAAAGTGTGACTAATGAAAAACTGTTTTTT
TRBV11-2	.	.	TRBJ1-4	CASSLEGRVGNEKLFF	TGTGCCAGCAGCTTAGAAGGAAGGGTGGGTAATGAAAAACTGTTTTTT
TRBV7-2	.	.	TRBJ1-2	CASSLGVSRTAGYTF	TGTGCCAGCAGCTTAGGGGTTAGCAGGACAGCGGGCTACACCTTC
TRBV4-2	.	.	TRBJ2-3	CASSHEWGLPTDTQYF	TGTGCCAGCAGCCATGAGTGGGGCCTACCCACAGATACGCAGTATTTT
TRBV18	TRBD1	.	TRBJ2-2	CASFGQGASGELFF	TGTGCCAGCTTTGGACAGGGGGCCTCCGGGGAGCTGTTTTTT
TRBV12-1	.	.	TRBJ2-6	CASSGGAGGGNVLTF	TGTGCCAGCAGCGGTGGGGCAGGGGGAGGAAACGTCCTGACTTTC
TRBV3-1/TRBV3-2	.	.	TRBJ1-2	CASSQDFGRGQTWFSYTF	TGTGCCAGCAGCCAAGATTTTGGCAGGGGCCAGACGTGGTTCAGCTACACCTTC
TRBV30	.	.	TRBJ1-1	CAWSVFRDTEAFF	TGTGCCTGGAGTGTATTCCGAGACACTGAAGCTTTCTTT
TRBV30	.	.	TRBJ2-4	CAWRTSGSGAKNIQYF	TGTGCCTGGAGGACCTCCGGGTCCGGAGCCAAAAACATTCAGTACTTC